A selection of T cell receptor beta chains follows, all from one sample in a study of cytomegalovirus exposure and HLA in healthy donors. The assay was immunoSEQ multiplex PCR, and TCRdb's table has in-frame clones only and misses some. The repertoire holds some 140,000 clones, with roughly four fifths as singletons. Sequenced material: PBMCs. Source of these receptors: a woman in her forties or fifties in good health and CMV-seropositive. CDR3s include the opening cysteine and the closing phenylalanine or tryptophan. A D gene is named only where the DNA matches it firmly. Only some rows state a clone size, as once, few, many or a class for expanded clones.

TRBD2 | TRBJ2-1 | few | TRBV19 | CASRPREGDTFEQFF | TGTGCCAGTAGGCCCCGGGAGGGCGACACGTTTGAGCAGTTCTTC
- | TRBJ1-2 | - | TRBV28 | CASSLGYEGMKGYTF | TGTGCCAGCAGTTTGGGATATGAGGGCATGAAGGGCTACACCTTC
- | TRBJ2-4 | few | TRBV7-9 | CASSLLASKNIQYF | TGTGCCAGCAGCTTATTGGCTAGTAAAAACATTCAGTACTTC
TRBD1 | TRBJ1-5 | - | TRBV28 | CASSFIAGGPYSNQPQHF | TGTGCCAGCAGTTTCATTGCAGGGGGCCCCTATAGCAATCAGCCCCAGCATTTT
TRBD1 | TRBJ2-7 | - | TRBV29-1 | CSVGGTGTYEQYF | TGCAGCGTTGGCGGGACAGGGACCTACGAGCAGTACTTC
- | TRBJ2-7 | - | TRBV2 | CASSATNSYEQYF | TGTGCCAGCAGTGCGACTAACTCCTACGAGCAGTACTTC
- | TRBJ1-1 | once | TRBV6-5 | CASRRGTEAFF | TGTGCCAGCAGGCGGGGCACTGAAGCTTTCTTT
- | TRBJ2-7 | - | TRBV2 | CASARVREFSYEQYF | TGTGCCAGCGCCCGGGTACGGGAGTTCTCCTACGAGCAGTACTTC
TRBD1 | TRBJ1-5 | - | TRBV18 | CASSSGQEIAIQHF | TGTGCCAGCTCATCGGGACAGGAGATCGCGATCCAGCATTTT
- | TRBJ2-2 | - | TRBV11-2 | CASSYSYTGELFF | TGTGCCAGCAGCTACTCTTACACCGGGGAGCTGTTTTTT